This passage covers 31 T cell receptor beta chains from one sample sequenced in a study of post-analysis software for immune sequencing data (dated by TCRdb to 2015 to 2017). Their antigens remain unidentified. The library was generated by PCR. The run used an Illumina HiSeq 2500. To reduce PCR and sequencing biases, unique molecular identifiers were built into the TCR beta cDNA libraries. The public reads were run again by TCRdb, first through fastp at Q25 and then through MiXCR, and only productive beta chains were kept. Rows are combined by CDR3 protein, so each entry shows the most common genes and DNA. Here the sample has hundreds of thousands of distinct CDR3 sequences; roughly three fifths occur a single time. The top ten constitute roughly 12% of the sample. The paper as a whole reports these results and caveats: Four or five TRBV segments, including TRBV5-6, TRBV5-1 and TRBV20-1, were significantly more frequent in patients than controls.

The source material was blood. These receptors were collected from a girl between 2 and 10 years old with multiple sclerosis.

The rearrangement links TRBV3-1 to TRBJ2-1; D may match TRBD1 or TRBD2 (5 bases each). The CDR3 totals 15 residues. The germline gives CDR1 LGHDT, CDR2 YNNKEL (reference sequence). The V gene lost 4 bases and the J gene lost 0 bases, with 10 bases spanning the gap. The CDR3 loop is CASSRDASSYNEQFF. CDR3 coding DNA: TGTGCCAGCAGCCGGGACGCGAGCTCCTACAATGAGCAGTTCTTC.

The V gene is TRBV28, the J gene TRBJ2-1, with D possibly called TRBD1 or TRBD2 (5 bases each). The CDR3 extends over 16 amino acids. Between the trimmed V and J ends, which lost 4 bases and 0 bases, there was a span of 13 bases. Germline loops: CDR1 MDHEN, CDR2 SYDVKM. The CDR3 spells CASSSAAGSSYNEQFF. For the CDR3, the DNA is TGTGCCAGCAGTTCGGCGGCAGGGAGCTCCTACAATGAGCAGTTCTTC.

This clonotype has a handful of counts. The chain recombines TRBV5-5 with TRBJ2-7, with D uncertain. The CDR3 spans 13 residues. Germline CDR1 SGHKS, CDR2 YYEKEE (reference sequence). V lost 2 bases and J lost 3, with 9 bases in between. The CDR3 spells CASSLLSGYEQYF. The CDR3, as DNA: TGTGCCAGCAGCTTATTATCAGGCTACGAGCAGTACTTC. The full variable domain, rest sourced from reference TRBV5-5 and TRBJ2-7, is DAGVTQSPTHLIKTRGQQVTLRCSPISGHKSVSWYQQVLGQGPQFIFQYYEKEERGRGNFPDRFSARQFPNYSSELNVNALLLGDSALYLCASSLLSGYEQYFGPGTRLTVT.

This clonotype was detected many times. The chain couples TRBV24-1 to TRBJ2-3; 8 bases map to TRBD1. CDR1 is KGHDR, CDR2 SFDVKD, per germline. The CDR3 loop spans 16 amino acids. V trimming: 4 bases; J trimming: 5 bases; junction bases outside the gene matches: 10. This chain's CDR3 is CATSDPTGAGRDTQYF. The CDR3 DNA reads TGTGCCACCAGTGACCCGACAGGGGCCGGGAGAGATACGCAGTATTTT.

The V gene is TRBV5-1, the J gene TRBJ1-1; the D is unclear. Trimming took 1 base from V and 0 from J, leaving 7 bases between them. Germline loops: CDR1 SGHRS, CDR2 YFSETQ. This CDR3 spans 14 amino acids. The CDR3 reads CASSLKAMNTEAFF. The CDR3 DNA is TGCGCCAGCAGCTTGAAGGCTATGAACACTGAAGCTTTCTTT.

The V and J genes are TRBV6-6 and TRBJ1-5, with a possible D match to TRBD1 (5 bases). V shed 4 bases and J shed 3 bases, with 10 bases lying between them. There are 14 residues in the CDR3. Germline V gene data show CDR1 as MNHNY and CDR2 as SVGAGI (reference sequence). The CDR3 DNA follows: TGTGCCAGCAGTTCCCGACAGTACAATCAGCCCCAGCATTTT. Protein: CASSSRQYNQPQHF.

As DNA, the CDR3 is TGTGCCAGCAGGAATCTGGGAGATTCCTACGAGCAGTACTTC. Translating it yields CASRNLGDSYEQYF. V usage is TRBV28 and J usage is TRBJ2-7, with TRBD2 as a possible D gene (5 bases). There are 14 residues in the CDR3. V was pared by 6 bases and J by 1 base, with 13 bases between. Germline V gives CDR1 MDHEN, CDR2 SYDVKM.

Comment on this clonotype: At one end, the junction sequence differs from germline, possibly due to a read error. V usage is TRBV7-7 and J usage is TRBJ2-5, with 9 bases fitting TRBD1. This CDR3 has 14 residues. In germline, CDR1 is SSHAT, CDR2 FNYEAQ (reference sequence). CDR3 loop: CASSPNRGLETQYF. The CDR3 nucleotides are TGTGCTAGCAGCCCAAACAGGGGGCTGGAGACCCAGTACTTT.

The rearrangement links TRBV29-1 to TRBJ2-3; D uncertain. V dropped 5 bases and J dropped 2 bases, with 11 bases sitting between them. CDR1 is SQVTM, CDR2 ANQGSEA, per germline. This CDR3 contains 13 residues. CDR3 amino acids: CSVWLPSTDTQYF. CDR3 DNA: TGCAGCGTTTGGCTTCCTTCCACAGATACGCAGTATTTT.

The rearrangement uses TRBV28 and TRBJ2-5; D is unclear. The ends were cut back, 10 bases at V and 1 base at J, with 19 bases in the middle. CDR3 length: 15 amino acids. Germline lookup yields CDR1 MDHEN and CDR2 SYDVKM. CDR3 in DNA: TGTGCCACCTTGATGACTGGTAACCGCCAAGAGACCCAGTACTTC. Translating it yields CATLMTGNRQETQYF.

The chain carries TRBV20-1 and TRBJ2-4; D not certain. Germline loops: CDR1 DFQATT, CDR2 SNEGSKA (reference sequence). This CDR3 region has 15 residues. Trimming removed 1 base from V and 0 bases from J, with 10 bases in between. CDR3: CSARVDELAKNIQYF. The CDR3 DNA reads TGCAGTGCTAGAGTGGACGAACTAGCCAAAAACATTCAGTACTTC.

The CDR3 nucleotides are TGCAGCCCCCCCCTAGCGGGAGGCGAAGATACGCAGTATTTT. Translated, it gives CSPPLAGGEDTQYF. The chain uses TRBV20-1 and TRBJ2-3; 11 bases fit TRBD2. From germline, CDR1 is DFQATT and CDR2 SNEGSKA (reference sequence). CDR3 length: 14 amino acids.

The rearrangement links TRBV7-2 to TRBJ2-1; possibly TRBD1 for D (5 bases). Germline CDR1 and CDR2: SGHTA and FQGNSA. Between the trimmed V and J ends, which lost 8 bases and 4 bases, there was a span of 12 bases. The CDR3 runs 13 residues. The CDR3 bases are TGTGCCAGCGGCAGACAGCTATACAATGAGCAGTTCTTC. Residues: CASGRQLYNEQFF.

The chain joins TRBV7-9 to TRBJ1-1; D remains unclear. The V end was cut by 6 bases, the J end by 7 bases, with 6 bases between. Germline-derived CDR1 and CDR2 are SEHNR and FQNEAQ (reference sequence). The CDR3 length is 10 residues. CDR3 sequence (DNA): TGTGCCAGCAGTCCCCGTGAAGCTTTCTTT. Translating gives CASSPREAFF.

This clonotype came up a few times. V is TRBV5-8 and J is TRBJ1-2, with a weak D call TRBD1 (5 bases). V was shortened by 0 bases and J by 4 bases, with 10 bases between the two germline ends. The CDR3 is 14 residues long. The V gene's germline CDR1 is SGHTS and CDR2 YDEGEE. The CDR3 DNA reads TGTGCCAGCAGCTTGGGACAGCGCGTCTATGGCTACACCTTC. This codes for CASSLGQRVYGYTF. The full variable domain, rest sourced from reference TRBV5-8 and TRBJ1-2, is EAGVTQSPTHLIKTRGQQATLRCSPISGHTSVYWYQQALGLGLQFLLWYDEGEERNRGNFPPRFSGRQFPNYSSELNVNALELEDSALYLCASSLGQRVYGYTFGSGTRLTVV.

The J gene is TRBJ2-5, the V gene TRBV6-5; D is unclear. The CDR3 is made up of 15 amino acids. CDR1 is MNHEY, CDR2 SVGAGI, per germline. Trimming shortened V by 5 bases and J by 1 base, and 14 bases separated the two germline ends. CDR3 residues: CASSPPPTLQETQYF. CDR3 DNA: TGTGCCAGCAGTCCCCCCCCAACACTCCAAGAGACCCAGTACTTC.

The chain links TRBV20-1 to TRBJ2-1; 13 bases are a match to TRBD2. The CDR3 extends over 16 amino acids. Per germline, CDR1 DFQATT and CDR2 SNEGSKA (reference sequence). The ends lost 6 bases at V and 6 bases at J; junction bases unmatched: 11. CDR3 sequence (DNA): TGCAGTGCCGCAGGGACTAGCGGGATCGGGGCCAATGAGCAGTTCTTC. It encodes CSAAGTSGIGANEQFF.

The chain links TRBV9 to TRBJ2-3; 9 positions match TRBD2. The CDR3 has 15 amino acids. CDR1 and CDR2 from the germline V gene are SGDLS and YYNGEE. Trimming at V came to 4 bases and at J to 6 bases, leaving 9 bases not matched to a gene. The chain's CDR3 is CASSIQRGALDTQYF. The CDR3 DNA reads TGTGCCAGCAGCATCCAGCGGGGGGCTTTGGATACGCAGTATTTT.

The genes are TRBV12-3 or TRBV12-4 and TRBJ2-3; D gene uncertain. Trimming pared 3 bases from V and 2 bases from J, leaving 12 bases between. CDR3 size: 15 residues. CDR3 DNA: TGTGCCAGCAGTTTTAAGGTGGGATCCACAGATACGCAGTATTTT. Protein sequence: CASSFKVGSTDTQYF.

The chain links TRBV6-5 to TRBJ1-2; D is possibly TRBD1 (5 bases). The V and J ends lost 6 bases and 3 bases respectively, with 17 bases between them. Per the germline V gene, CDR1 is MNHEY and CDR2 is SVGAGI. The CDR3 runs to 15 residues. In DNA, the CDR3 is TGTGCCAGCAGCCCACTTTCGGGGCTTTACTATGGCTACACCTTC. As protein: CASSPLSGLYYGYTF.

The J gene is TRBJ2-7, the V gene TRBV20-1, with D maybe TRBD2 (6 bases). The J call could be wrong; TRBJ2-5 is a better fit for the DNA end. The CDR3 is made up of 16 amino acids. The germline V gene encodes CDR1 DFQATT and CDR2 SNEGSKA (reference sequence). This chain's CDR3 is CSATIPTVLGGETQYF. In nucleotides, the CDR3 is TGCAGTGCTACTATTCCGACGGTGCTTGGGGGGGAGACCCAGTACTTC.

In regard to this clonotype: At one end the junction does not follow the germline gene, possibly because of a read error. The rearrangement links TRBV20-1 to TRBJ2-1; 7 nucleotides line up with TRBD2. CDR3 length equals 15 residues. Germline V gives CDR1 DFQATT, CDR2 SNEGSKA (reference sequence). CDR3 in DNA: TGCAGTGCTAGAGTTAGGACTAGACCCTACGATGAGCAGTTCTTC. Translation: CSARVRTRPYDEQFF.

The chain has TRBV20-1 and TRBJ2-1, with 8 positions matching TRBD2. Trimming took 0 bases from V and 13 from J; bases not matched to a gene: 11. The CDR3 contains 14 residues. Germline V CDR1 and CDR2: DFQATT, SNEGSKA (reference sequence). The CDR3 DNA is TGCAGTGCTAGAGAGAATAGCGGGGCAGAGACCCAGTTCTTC. It codes for CSARENSGAETQFF.

The chain uses TRBV7-2 and TRBJ1-4, with no clear D. Deletions cut 2 bases from V and 6 bases from J, with 13 bases between. Germline V gives CDR1 SGHTA, CDR2 FQGNSA. The CDR3 extends over 15 amino acids. The CDR3 loop reads CASSLRVQPDEKLFF. The CDR3 DNA sequence: TGTGCCAGCAGCTTACGAGTCCAGCCCGATGAAAAACTGTTTTTT. The variable domain in full, with the rest retrieved from reference TRBV7-2 and TRBJ1-4, is GAGVSQSPSNKVTEKGKDVELRCDPISGHTALYWYRQSLGQGLEFLIYFQGNSAPDKSGLPSDRFSAERTGGSVSTLTIQRTQQEDSAVYLCASSLRVQPDEKLFFGSGTQLSVL.

This clonotype has just a few counts. This chain connects TRBV29-1 to TRBJ1-6; D gene unclear. Trimming took off 6 bases at V and 7 bases at J, with 19 bases between the two ends. Germline lookup yields CDR1 SQVTM and CDR2 ANQGSEA. The CDR3 has 15 residues. CDR3 nucleotides: TGCAGCGTCGGGGTAGGGCAGCCCCTAAATTCACCCCTCCACTTT. Residues: CSVGVGQPLNSPLHF.

This clonotype has just one count. This sequence joins TRBV29-1 and TRBJ2-5, with 8 bases identical to TRBD2. V shed 5 bases, J shed 5 bases, and the junction held 7 bases outside the gene matches. Germline CDR1 is SQVTM and CDR2 is ANQGSEA. CDR3 length: 13 amino acids. The CDR3 nucleotides are TGCAGCGTTATCCCAGCGGGAGTGGAGACCCAGTACTTC. Protein: CSVIPAGVETQYF.

This chain links TRBV11-2 with TRBJ2-5, with D perhaps matching TRBD2 (5 bases). The CDR3 has 16 residues. V was shortened by 1 base and J by 3 bases, with 15 bases between the two germline ends. CDR1 and CDR2 from the germline V gene are SGHAT and FQNNGV. The DNA for the CDR3 is TGTGCCAGCAGCTTAGTCGGGGATGCGGTCAAAGAGACCCAGTACTTC. This encodes CASSLVGDAVKETQYF.

J is TRBJ2-7 and V is TRBV7-6, with D possibly being TRBD2 (6 bases). Germline V gene sequence: CDR1 SGHVS, CDR2 FNYEAQ. The V end lost 5 bases, the J end lost 4 bases, and 18 bases lay between the germline ends. The CDR3 runs to 15 residues. For the CDR3, the DNA is TGTGCCAGCAGCCGCGGGGTTACAGGAGGGTACGAGCAGTACTTC. Translation: CASSRGVTGGYEQYF.

This chain uses TRBV6-5 with TRBJ1-4; 8 bases match TRBD1. Germline-derived CDR1 and CDR2 are MNHEY and SVGAGI. J gave up 8 bases and V 5 bases, and 4 bases lay outside the gene matches. The CDR3 is 13 amino acids. CDR3 amino acids: CASSPRDREKLFF. CDR3 sequence (DNA): TGTGCCAGCAGTCCCCGGGACAGGGAAAAACTGTTTTTT.

CDR3 coding DNA: TGTGCCAGCAGTTACTCAAGTATTGGGCAAATCTATGGCTACACCTTC. This encodes CASSYSSIGQIYGYTF. The rearrangement links TRBV6-5 to TRBJ1-2, with no clear D. This CDR3 contains 16 residues. The germline V gene has CDR1 MNHEY and CDR2 SVGAGI. Trimming removed 0 bases at V and 4 bases at J, with 15 bases between.

The rearrangement links TRBV6-5 to TRBJ2-1; D call uncertain. The CDR3 spans 16 residues. The V end lost 4 bases, the J end lost 2 bases, and 15 bases lay between the germline ends. Germline CDR1 reads MNHEY; CDR2 reads SVGAGI. The CDR3 DNA sequence: TGTGCCAGCAGTTCCCCGGAAAAGTCCCCCTACAATGAGCAGTTCTTC. Its protein product is CASSSPEKSPYNEQFF.